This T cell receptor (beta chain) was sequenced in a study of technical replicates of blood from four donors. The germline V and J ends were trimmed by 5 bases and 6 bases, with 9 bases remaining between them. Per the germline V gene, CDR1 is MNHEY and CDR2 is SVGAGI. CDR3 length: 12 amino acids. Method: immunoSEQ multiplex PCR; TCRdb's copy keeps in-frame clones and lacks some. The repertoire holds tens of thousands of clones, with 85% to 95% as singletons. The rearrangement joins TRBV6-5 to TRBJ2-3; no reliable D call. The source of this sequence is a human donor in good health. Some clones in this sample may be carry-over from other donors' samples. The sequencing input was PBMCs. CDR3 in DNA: TGTGCCAGCAGTCCCACACAGGATACGCAGTATTTT. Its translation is CASSPTQDTQYF.